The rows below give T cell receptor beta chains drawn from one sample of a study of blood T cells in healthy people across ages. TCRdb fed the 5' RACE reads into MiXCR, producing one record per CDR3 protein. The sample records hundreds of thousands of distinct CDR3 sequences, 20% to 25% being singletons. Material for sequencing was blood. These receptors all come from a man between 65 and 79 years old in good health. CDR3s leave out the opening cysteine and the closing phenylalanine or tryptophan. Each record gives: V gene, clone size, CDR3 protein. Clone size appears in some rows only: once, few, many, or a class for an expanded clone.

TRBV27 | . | ASSDPRGKFARNGQF
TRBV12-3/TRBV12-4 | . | ASRGGWVSTDTQY
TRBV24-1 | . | ATDGDSTDTQY
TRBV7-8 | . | ASSLAPGPQDTQY
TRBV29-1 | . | SVPSRTGSQGYTEAF
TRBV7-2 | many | ASSRTSGGARDTQY
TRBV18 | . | ASSSTGTAEYGYT
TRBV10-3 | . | AISELQETQY
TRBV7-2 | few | ASSLGRLPGQF
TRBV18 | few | AGSPPGLAGYNEQF
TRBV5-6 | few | ASSFAGGSSGNTIY
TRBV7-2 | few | ASSTRLAQAGEQF
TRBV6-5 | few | ASVASGENIQY
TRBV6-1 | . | ASSELGFYNSPLH
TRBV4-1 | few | ASSQDATPPLTQY